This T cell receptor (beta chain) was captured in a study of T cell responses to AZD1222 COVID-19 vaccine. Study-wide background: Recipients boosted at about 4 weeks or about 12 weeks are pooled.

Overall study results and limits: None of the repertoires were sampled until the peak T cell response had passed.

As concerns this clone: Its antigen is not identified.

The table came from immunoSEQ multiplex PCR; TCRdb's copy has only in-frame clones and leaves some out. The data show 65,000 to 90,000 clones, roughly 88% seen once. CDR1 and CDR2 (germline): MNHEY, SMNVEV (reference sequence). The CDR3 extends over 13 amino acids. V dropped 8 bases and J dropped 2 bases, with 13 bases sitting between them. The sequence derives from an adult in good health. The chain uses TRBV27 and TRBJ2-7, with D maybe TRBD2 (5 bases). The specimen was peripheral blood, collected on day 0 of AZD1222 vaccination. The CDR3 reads CASGRATAYEQYF. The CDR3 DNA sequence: TGTGCCAGCGGGCGGGCGACGGCCTACGAGCAGTACTTC.